The next 8 T cell receptor beta chains were all read from a single sample in a study of T cells in Graves' hyperthyroidism and ophthalmopathy. RNA transcripts were the template for amplifying TCR beta CDR3 regions. Using the HTBI primer set, a first-round RT-PCR was run on the TCR CDR3. TCRdb re-called the multiplex PCR reads with MiXCR, one entry per CDR3 protein. The sample consists of approximately 640,000 distinct CDR3 sequences, just under 45% of them appearing once. The specimen was peripheral blood or thyroid tissue (not recorded which). These receptors all come from an adult man with Graves' disease, either hyperthyroidism or ophthalmopathy (not recorded which).

This clonotype was counted at least ten times. The rearrangement uses TRBV7-9 and TRBJ1-4; maybe TRBD1 (5 bases). The CDR3 covers 15 residues. Per the germline V gene, CDR1 is SEHNR and CDR2 is FQNEAQ (reference sequence). V lost 5 bases and J lost 1, with 11 bases in between. This CDR3 is CASSVPQGTNEKLFF. The CDR3 coding sequence is TGTGCCAGCAGCGTACCCCAGGGAACTAATGAAAAACTGTTTTTT.

The chain links TRBV7-8 to TRBJ1-4; the match to TRBD1 covers 7 bases. The CDR3 extends over 15 amino acids. V shed 0 bases, J shed 5 bases, and the junction held 3 bases outside the gene matches. Germline CDR1 reads SGHVS; CDR2 reads FQNEAQ. The CDR3 DNA reads TGTGCCAGCAGCTTAGCGGGACAGAAGAATGAAAAACTGTTTTTT. Protein: CASSLAGQKNEKLFF.

In this sample, this clonotype turned up many times. The chain recombines TRBV29-1 with TRBJ2-5; weak D call: TRBD2 (6 bases). There are 14 residues in the CDR3. The V gene lost 3 bases and the J gene lost 2 bases, with 13 bases spanning the gap. The V gene's germline CDR1 is SQVTM and CDR2 ANQGSEA. Here the CDR3 DNA reads TGCAGCGTTGAGGAGGGGCAAATACAAGAGACCCAGTACTTC. It specifies CSVEEGQIQETQYF.

This clonotype was seen just once. This rearrangement joins TRBV20-1 to TRBJ2-5; tentative D call: TRBD1 (5 bases). The germline V gene has CDR1 DFQATT and CDR2 SNEGSKA (reference sequence). The CDR3 is 14 residues long. V dropped 3 bases and J dropped 1 base, with 12 bases sitting between them. The CDR3 reads CSASARAGQETQYF. CDR3 coding DNA: TGCAGTGCTAGTGCCAGGGCAGGCCAAGAGACCCAGTACTTC.

This clonotype has a count of ten or more. V gene TRBV2 combines with J gene TRBJ1-2, with TRBD1 as a possible D gene (5 bases). V was trimmed by 0 bases and J by 3 bases, leaving 5 bases between them. CDR1 is SNHLY, CDR2 FYNNEI, per germline. CDR3 length: 13 amino acids. The chain's CDR3 is CASSEAQDYGYTF. CDR3 DNA sequence: TGTGCCAGCAGTGAAGCACAGGACTATGGCTACACCTTC. The full variable domain, rest sourced from reference TRBV2 and TRBJ1-2, is EPEVTQTPSHQVTQMGQEVILRCVPISNHLYFYWYRQILGQKVEFLVSFYNNEISEKSEIFDDQFSVERPDGSNFTLKIRSTKLEDSAMYFCASSEAQDYGYTFGSGTRLTVV.

V gene TRBV5-4 combines with J gene TRBJ1-2; a weak D match, TRBD1 (5 bases). Germline V gene lookup returns CDR1 SGHNT and CDR2 YYREEE (reference sequence). Trimming cost V 0 bases and J 8 bases, with 20 bases left between them. CDR3 size: 16 residues. The CDR3 sequence: CASSLVSGRDPYGYTF. In DNA, the CDR3 is TGTGCCAGCAGCTTGGTCTCAGGGCGGGATCCCTACGGCTACACCTTC.

The chain uses TRBV11-2 and TRBJ1-2; TRBD1 matches 8 bases. This CDR3 has 14 amino acids. The V segment lost 5 bases and the J segment 8 bases; nucleotides outside the gene matches: 10. Germline loops: CDR1 SGHAT, CDR2 FQNNGV. Here the CDR3 reads CASSPSRTGKGYTF. The CDR3 nucleotides read TGTGCCAGCAGCCCTTCTCGGACAGGGAAAGGCTACACCTTC.

As DNA, the CDR3 is TGTGCCAGCAGCTTCACGACAGGGGGGAGTGATCAGCCCCAGCATTTT. This gives the protein CASSFTTGGSDQPQHF. The gene calls are TRBV7-8 and TRBJ1-5; TRBD1 matches at 9 bases. Looked up from germline, CDR1 is SGHVS and CDR2 is FQNEAQ. The CDR3 covers 16 residues. Trimming removed 3 bases from V and 5 bases from J; junction bases left unmatched: 8.